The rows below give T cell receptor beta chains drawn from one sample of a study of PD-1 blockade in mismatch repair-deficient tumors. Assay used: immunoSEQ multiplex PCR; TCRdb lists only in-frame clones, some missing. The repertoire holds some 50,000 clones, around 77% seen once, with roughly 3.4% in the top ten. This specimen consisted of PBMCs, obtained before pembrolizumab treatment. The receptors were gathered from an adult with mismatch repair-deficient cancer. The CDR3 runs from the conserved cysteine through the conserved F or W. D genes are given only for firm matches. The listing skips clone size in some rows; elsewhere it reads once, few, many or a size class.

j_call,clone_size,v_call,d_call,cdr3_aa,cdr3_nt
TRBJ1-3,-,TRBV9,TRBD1,CASSVSQGGNTIYF,TGTGCCAGCAGCGTATCACAGGGGGGAAACACCATATATTTT
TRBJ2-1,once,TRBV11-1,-,CASSHNVGSSYNEQFF,TGTGCCAGCAGCCATAACGTAGGGAGCTCCTACAATGAGCAGTTCTTC
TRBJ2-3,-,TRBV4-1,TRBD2,CASRSSGSLDTQYF,TGCGCCAGCAGGTCTAGCGGGAGCCTAGATACGCAGTATTTT
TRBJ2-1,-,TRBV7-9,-,CASSPPGSTYNEQFF,TGTGCCAGCAGCCCACCGGGCTCCACCTACAATGAGCAGTTCTTC
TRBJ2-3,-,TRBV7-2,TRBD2,CASSLVSSGRRDTQYF,TGTGCCAGCAGCTTAGTGTCTAGCGGGAGAAGAGATACGCAGTATTTT
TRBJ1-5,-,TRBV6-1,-,CASNKDYIGNQPQHF,TGTGCCAGCAACAAGGACTACATTGGCAATCAGCCCCAGCATTTT
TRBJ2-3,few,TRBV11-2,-,CASSLGLGGTDTQYF,TGTGCCAGCAGCTTGGGACTGGGAGGAACAGATACGCAGTATTTT
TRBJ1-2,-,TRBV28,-,CASSLSARQGTRGYTF,TGTGCCAGCAGTCTATCAGCTCGCCAGGGAACTCGCGGCTACACCTTC
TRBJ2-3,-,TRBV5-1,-,CASSPLARGADTQYF,TGCGCCAGCAGCCCTCTGGCCAGGGGCGCAGATACGCAGTATTTT
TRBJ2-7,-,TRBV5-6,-,CASAADGGGYEQYF,TGTGCCAGCGCAGCGGATGGTGGAGGCTACGAGCAGTACTTC
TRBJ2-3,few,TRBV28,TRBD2,CASSLGLAGGVSTDTQYF,TGTGCCAGCAGTCTGGGACTAGCGGGAGGGGTGAGCACAGATACGCAGTATTTT
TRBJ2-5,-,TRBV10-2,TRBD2,CASSGSVETQYF,TGCGCCAGTAGCGGGAGTGTGGAGACCCAGTACTTC
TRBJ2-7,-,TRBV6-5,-,CASRPHSYEQYF,TGTGCCAGCAGGCCACACTCCTACGAGCAGTACTTC
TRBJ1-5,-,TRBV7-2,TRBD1,CASSLGQGSNQPQHF,TGTGCCAGCAGCTTAGGACAGGGAAGCAATCAGCCCCAGCATTTT
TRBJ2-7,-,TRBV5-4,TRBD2,CASSQEVVSGYEQYF,TGTGCCAGCAGCCAAGAAGTAGTTAGCGGGTACGAGCAGTACTTC
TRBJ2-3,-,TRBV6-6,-,CASGDSTDTQYF,TGTGCCAGCGGGGACAGCACAGATACGCAGTATTTT
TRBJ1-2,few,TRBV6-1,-,CATEAENYGYTF,TGTGCCACTGAGGCAGAAAACTATGGCTACACCTTC
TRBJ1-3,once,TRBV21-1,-,CASSKGGLYRSGNTIYF,TGTGCCAGCAGCAAAGGAGGATTGTATCGCTCTGGAAACACCATATATTTT
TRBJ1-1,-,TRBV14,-,CASTNTTVNTEAFF,TGTGCCAGCACAAACACCACAGTGAACACTGAAGCTTTCTTT
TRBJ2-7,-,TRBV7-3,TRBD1,CASSITGGSYEQYF,TGTGCCAGCAGCATTACAGGGGGGAGCTACGAGCAGTACTTC
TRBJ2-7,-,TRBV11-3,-,CASSFDKSYEQYF,TGTGCCAGCAGCTTCGACAAGTCCTACGAGCAGTACTTC
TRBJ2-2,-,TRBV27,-,CASSLLPGRDYTGELFF,TGTGCCAGCAGTTTACTCCCCGGAAGAGACTACACCGGGGAGCTGTTTTTT
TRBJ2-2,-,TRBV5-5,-,CASSPNPSGDTGELFF,TGTGCCAGCAGCCCGAATCCCTCCGGGGACACCGGGGAGCTGTTTTTT
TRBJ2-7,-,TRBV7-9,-,CASSPRPVSSYEQYF,TGTGCCAGCAGCCCTCGACCGGTGAGCTCCTACGAGCAGTACTTC
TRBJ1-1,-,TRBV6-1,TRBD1,CASSPQGARDTEAFF,TGTGCCAGCAGTCCTCAGGGGGCCAGGGACACTGAAGCTTTCTTT